The clone carrying this T cell receptor beta chain occurred once. What it binds is not known. This sample was taken from a study of T cell clonotyping in hematopoietic cell transplantation. Overall study context: Recipient samples before transplant were obtained post-cytoreduction. Findings and limits, study-wide: Pathologically expanded recipient clonotypes increased progressively from day 30 to day 180 as diversity fell. Few recipient clonotypes overlapped donors; over 95% were de novo at given depth.

The assay was immunoSEQ multiplex PCR, and TCRdb's table has in-frame clones only and misses some. The sample contains roughly 46,000 clones, roughly four fifths of which appear only once. The time point is: recipient sample about 28 days before transplant, after cytoreduction. Samples: about 28 days before transplant, then days 30, 100 and 180 after. The CDR3 runs to 14 residues. Trimming removed 1 base from V and 13 bases from J, with 14 bases in between. Germline CDR1 SGHAT, CDR2 FQNNGV. The sequences come from peripheral blood mononuclear cells, collected before stem cell transplant. The rearrangement uses TRBV11-2 and TRBJ1-6; D not certain. This receptor was taken from a man aged 55 to 70 with myelodysplastic syndrome. Some clones in this sample may be carry-over from other donors' samples. The CDR3 nucleotides are TGTGCCAGCAGCTTAGGACCCCAGGACTACCCCCTCCACTTT. Translated, it gives CASSLGPQDYPLHF. Full variable domain (remainder filled in from reference TRBV11-2 and TRBJ1-6): EAGVAQSPRYKIIEKRQSVAFWCNPISGHATLYWYQQILGQGPKLLIQFQNNGVVDDSQLPKDRFSAERLKGVDSTLKIQPAKLEDSAVYLCASSLGPQDYPLHFGNGTRLTVT.